This T cell receptor beta chain was observed in a study of cytomegalovirus exposure and HLA in healthy donors. Findings and limits, study-wide: For most TCR sequences rarity was the rule, although some public TCRs occurred in many donors.

PCR amplification relied on 60 Vbeta primers (plus 13 Jbeta primers). Sequencing was performed with immunoSEQ multiplex PCR; in TCRdb, only in-frame clones are kept and a portion is missing. The sample has some 250,000 clones, around 80% seen once; the top ten hold roughly 7.4%. This clone came up a few times. Its specificity is unknown. With 1 base removed from V and 3 bases from J, the gap between germline ends came to 7 bases. The CDR3 is 13 residues long. The germline CDR1 and CDR2 sequences are MGHDK and SYGVNS. The sequencing sample was made of PBMCs. This receptor was obtained from a woman aged 55 to 70 in good health and CMV-seropositive. The chain combines TRBV25-1 with TRBJ2-7; TRBD1 might be the D (6 bases). As DNA, the CDR3 is TGTGCCAGCAGTGAATTCAGGGGCTACGAGCAGTACTTC. It encodes CASSEFRGYEQYF.